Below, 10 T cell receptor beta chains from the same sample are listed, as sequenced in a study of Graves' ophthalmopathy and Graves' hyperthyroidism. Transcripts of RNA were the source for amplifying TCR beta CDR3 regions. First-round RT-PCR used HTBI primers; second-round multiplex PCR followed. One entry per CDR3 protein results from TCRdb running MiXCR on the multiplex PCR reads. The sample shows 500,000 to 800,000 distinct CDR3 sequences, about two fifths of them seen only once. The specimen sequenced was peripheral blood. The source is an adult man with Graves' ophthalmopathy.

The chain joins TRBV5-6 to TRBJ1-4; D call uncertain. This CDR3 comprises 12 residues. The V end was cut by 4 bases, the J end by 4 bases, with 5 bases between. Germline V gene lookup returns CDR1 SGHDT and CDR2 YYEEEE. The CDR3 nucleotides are TGTGCCAGCAGCCGCCATAATGAAAAACTGTTTTTT. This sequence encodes CASSRHNEKLFF.

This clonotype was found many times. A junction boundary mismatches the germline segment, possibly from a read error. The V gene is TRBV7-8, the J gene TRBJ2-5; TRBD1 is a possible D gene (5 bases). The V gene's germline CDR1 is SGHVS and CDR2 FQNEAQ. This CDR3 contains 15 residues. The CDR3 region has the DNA TGTGCCAGCAGCTTAGCGGGGCTTGGGCGGACCCCCGGAGACTTC. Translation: CASSLAGLGRTPGDF. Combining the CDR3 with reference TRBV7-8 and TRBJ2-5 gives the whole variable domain GAGVSQSPRYKVAKRGQDVALRCDPISGHVSLFWYQQALGQGPEFLTYFQNEAQLDKSGLPSDRFFAERPEGSVSTLKIQRTQQEDSAVYLCASSLAGLGRTPGDFGPGTRLLVL.

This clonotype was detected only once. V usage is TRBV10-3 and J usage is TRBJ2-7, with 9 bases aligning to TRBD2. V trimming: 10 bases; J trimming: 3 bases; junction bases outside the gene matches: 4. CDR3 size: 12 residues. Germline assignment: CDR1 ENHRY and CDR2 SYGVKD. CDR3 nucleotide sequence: TGTGCCAGCGGACTAGCGAACTACGAGCAGTACTTC. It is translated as CASGLANYEQYF.

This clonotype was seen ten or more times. CDR3 nucleotides: TGCGCCAGCAGGGGATGGACCGGGGATAGCTCCTACGAGCAGTACTTC. Amino acid sequence: CASRGWTGDSSYEQYF. The V call is TRBV5-1, the J call TRBJ2-7, with D possibly being TRBD2 (5 bases). Trimming left V 5 bases short and J 0 bases short, with 18 bases between. The CDR3 contains 16 residues. Per germline, CDR1 SGHRS and CDR2 YFSETQ.

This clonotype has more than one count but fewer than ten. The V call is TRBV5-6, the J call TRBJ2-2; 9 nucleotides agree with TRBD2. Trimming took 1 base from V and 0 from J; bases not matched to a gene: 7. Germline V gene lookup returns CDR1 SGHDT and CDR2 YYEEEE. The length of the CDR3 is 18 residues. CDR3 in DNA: TGTGCCAGCAGCTTGTTCAGCGGGGGGCCGGCGAACACCGGGGAGCTGTTTTTT. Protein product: CASSLFSGGPANTGELFF.

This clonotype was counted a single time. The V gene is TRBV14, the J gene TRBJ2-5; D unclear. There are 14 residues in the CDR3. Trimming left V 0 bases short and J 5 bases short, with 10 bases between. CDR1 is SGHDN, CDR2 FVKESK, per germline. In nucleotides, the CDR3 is TGTGCCAGCAGCCAAGACATCTCCCCGGAGACCCAGTACTTC. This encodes CASSQDISPETQYF. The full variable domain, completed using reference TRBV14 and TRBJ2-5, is EAGVTQFPSHSVIEKGQTVTLRCDPISGHDNLYWYRRVMGKEIKFLLHFVKESKQDESGMPNNRFLAERTGGTYSTLKVQPAELEDSGVYFCASSQDISPETQYFGPGTRLLVL.

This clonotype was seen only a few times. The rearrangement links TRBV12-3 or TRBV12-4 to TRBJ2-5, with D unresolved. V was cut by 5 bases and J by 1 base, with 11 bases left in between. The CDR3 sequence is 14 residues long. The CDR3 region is CASSGRRSQETQYF. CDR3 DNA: TGTGCCAGCAGTGGTCGAAGGTCCCAAGAGACCCAGTACTTC.

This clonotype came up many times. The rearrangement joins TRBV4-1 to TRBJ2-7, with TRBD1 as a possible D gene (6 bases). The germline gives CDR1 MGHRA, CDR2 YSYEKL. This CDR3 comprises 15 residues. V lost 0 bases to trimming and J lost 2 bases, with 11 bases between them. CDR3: CASSQDGQSAYEQYF. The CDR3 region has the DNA TGCGCCAGCAGCCAAGATGGACAGAGCGCCTACGAGCAGTACTTC.

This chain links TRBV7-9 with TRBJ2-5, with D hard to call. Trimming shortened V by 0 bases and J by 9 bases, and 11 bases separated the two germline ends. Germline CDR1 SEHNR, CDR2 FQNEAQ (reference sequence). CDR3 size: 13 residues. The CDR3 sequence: CASSLARNQPQYF. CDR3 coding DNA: TGTGCCAGCAGCTTAGCTAGGAATCAGCCCCAGTACTTC.

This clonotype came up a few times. DNA for the CDR3: TGTGCCAGCAGCTTGGCCATAAACGAGCAGTACTTC. Its translation: CASSLAINEQYF. The chain recombines TRBV5-8 with TRBJ2-7; D gene unclear. This CDR3 contains 12 residues. Germline assignment: CDR1 SGHTS and CDR2 YDEGEE. With 0 bases removed from V and 5 bases from J, the gap between germline ends came to 6 bases.